This T cell receptor (beta chain) was observed in a study of cytomegalovirus exposure and HLA in healthy donors. All donors participated as healthy donors of bone marrow. Study results and caveats: It has been reported that TCR beta sequences accurately predicted the HLA-A and HLA-B alleles of most subjects.

Germline CDR1 reads LNHNV; CDR2 reads YYDKDF (reference sequence). The CDR3 length is 14 residues. V gave up 5 bases and J gave up 5 bases, with 15 bases separating them. Note on this clone: Its matching antigen is unknown.

The PCR was carried out with 60 Vbeta primers and 13 Jbeta primers. In the study's own analysis: Among the unique TCR beta chains that a later analysis counted, around 82 million in all, about 11 million were shared. TCRdb keeps only in-frame clones here, not all; method: immunoSEQ multiplex PCR. V and J calls plus clone size are reproduced from that table; the DNA served to infer D and trimming. This table has about 110,000 clones, 69% appearing once. V is TRBV15 and J is TRBJ1-2, with D perhaps TRBD1 (6 bases). The receptor comes from a man younger than 45 in good health and CMV-seronegative. The sample taken for sequencing was PBMCs. The CDR3 here is CATSPRLGQYGYTF. The CDR3 DNA follows: TGTGCCACCAGCCCGCGACTCGGACAGTATGGCTACACCTTC.